Shown below are 9 T cell receptor beta chains from a single sample sequenced in a study of CD8 T cells in Susac syndrome. Random hexamers primed reverse transcription of about 0.5 to 1 ug RNA. TCRdb processed the immunoSEQ multiplex PCR reads anew with MiXCR; each CDR3 protein has one entry. This sample has approximately 160,000 distinct CDR3 sequences, with approximately 93% found just once. Material for sequencing was CD4+ T cells from PBMCs. The source is a human donor with multiple sclerosis.

Points on this clonotype: The junction shows a germline mismatch at one end, possibly a read error. The genes are TRBV30 and TRBJ1-1; D might be TRBD1 (6 bases). Per germline, CDR1 GTSNPN and CDR2 SVGIG (reference sequence). The CDR3 length is 11 residues. CDR3 sequence: CAWRGGGEVFF. CDR3 DNA sequence: TGTGCCTGGAGGGGAGGGGGTGAAGTTTTCTTT.

The chain links TRBV12-3 or TRBV12-4 to TRBJ2-5; D gene ambiguous. The length of the CDR3 is 12 residues. V was clipped by 6 bases and J by 12 bases, with 17 bases between them. The chain's CDR3 is CASSNEILYKYF. The CDR3 coding sequence is TGTGCCAGCAGCAACGAGATACTCTACAAGTACTTC.

This chain connects TRBV25-1 to TRBJ1-5; the match to TRBD1 covers 9 bases. The CDR3 consists of 15 residues. Germline CDR1 MGHDK, CDR2 SYGVNS. The V segment lost 7 bases and the J segment 5 bases; nucleotides outside the gene matches: 9. The CDR3 DNA reads TGTGCCAGCACCAACCCGGGGACAGGGCATCAGCCCCAGCATTTT. Amino acid sequence: CASTNPGTGHQPQHF.

The chain uses TRBV5-6 and TRBJ2-2, with D possibly being TRBD2 (6 bases). The CDR3 has 16 amino acids. The V end lost 3 bases, the J end lost 1 base, and 13 bases lay between the germline ends. From germline, CDR1 is SGHDT and CDR2 YYEEEE. The CDR3 loop is CASSSDYGENTGELFF. CDR3 in DNA: TGTGCCAGCAGCTCGGACTATGGGGAGAACACCGGGGAGCTGTTTTTT.

The genes are TRBV10-3 and TRBJ2-2; 8 positions agree with TRBD2. V lost 10 bases and J lost 6; bases outside the gene matches: 7. The length of the CDR3 is 13 residues. Germline assignment: CDR1 ENHRY and CDR2 SYGVKD. The CDR3 DNA follows: TGTGCCACCGGGACTAGGGAATCCGGGGAGCTGTTTTTT. It encodes CATGTRESGELFF.

V is TRBV20-1 and J is TRBJ1-1; no definite D call. The CDR3 has 13 amino acids. Trimming cost V 5 bases and J 0 bases, with 10 bases left between them. Germline V CDR1 and CDR2: DFQATT, SNEGSKA (reference sequence). CDR3 amino acids: CSAAQTVNTEAFF. CDR3 nucleotides: TGCAGTGCTGCACAAACAGTGAACACTGAAGCTTTCTTT.

CDR3 sequence reads: CSARTLDSSYEQYF. The CDR3 bases are TGCAGTGCTAGAACCCTGGACAGTAGCTACGAGCAGTACTTC. The rearrangement uses TRBV20-1 and TRBJ2-7; a weak D match, TRBD1 (6 bases). CDR1 is DFQATT, CDR2 SNEGSKA, per germline (reference sequence). The CDR3 is 14 amino acids. Trimming pared 2 bases from V and 3 bases from J, leaving 14 bases between.

This clonotype has a single count. J is TRBJ2-1 and V is TRBV29-1; 10 nucleotides match TRBD1. V trimming: 1 base; J trimming: 7 bases; junction bases outside the gene matches: 7. This CDR3 spans 15 amino acids. Germline lookup yields CDR1 SQVTM and CDR2 ANQGSEA. The CDR3 nucleotides read TGCAGCGTTGAAGGGACAGGGGGATTTGGAAATGAGCAGTTCTTC. Translated, it gives CSVEGTGGFGNEQFF.

The genes are TRBV28 and TRBJ2-5, with a tentative D call TRBD1 (5 bases). V dropped 5 bases and J dropped 5 bases, with 18 bases sitting between them. Germline CDR1 reads MDHEN; CDR2 reads SYDVKM. The CDR3 loop spans 15 amino acids. The CDR3 region is CASSPLDRLVETQYF. For the CDR3, the DNA is TGTGCCAGCAGTCCGCTAGACAGATTGGTGGAGACCCAGTACTTC.